The rows below give T cell receptor beta chains drawn from one sample of a study of blood T cell repertoires in COVID-19. Sequenced by immunoSEQ multiplex PCR; TCRdb stores in-frame clones only, minus some. The sample contains roughly 230,000 clones, 85% of which appear only once. Sequenced material: peripheral blood. The receptors derive from a man in his forties with acute or convalescent COVID-19. Each CDR3 is given with its conserved first and last residue. The D gene is left open where the match is weak. Only part of the rows carry a size: once, few, many, or a class if the clone is expanded.

j_call v_call d_call clone_size cdr3_aa cdr3_nt
TRBJ1-1 TRBV24-1 TRBD1 - CAILGQANTEAFF TGTGCCATCCTGGGACAGGCGAACACTGAAGCTTTCTTT
TRBJ2-7 TRBV28 - - CASGWSGDEQYF TGTGCCAGCGGATGGTCCGGAGACGAGCAGTACTTC
TRBJ1-2 TRBV5-1 - - CASSRGQNGYTF TGCGCCAGCAGCCGAGGACAGAATGGCTACACCTTC
TRBJ2-2 TRBV5-4 TRBD1 - CASSAGTVNTGELFF TGTGCCAGCAGCGCCGGGACAGTCAACACCGGGGAGCTGTTTTTT
TRBJ2-7 TRBV7-2 TRBD2 - CASSLMGLAGYEQYF TGTGCCAGCAGCTTAATGGGACTAGCGGGCTACGAGCAGTACTTC
TRBJ1-4 TRBV12-3/TRBV12-4 - - CASSSGGNEKLFF TGTGCCAGCAGTTCTGGGGGGAATGAAAAACTGTTTTTT
TRBJ2-2 TRBV7-7 - - CASSPASGGANTGELFF TGTGCCAGCAGCCCCGCGTCCGGGGGAGCGAACACCGGGGAGCTGTTTTTT
TRBJ2-5 TRBV29-1 TRBD1 - CSVESKGAVKETQYF TGCAGCGTTGAATCGAAGGGGGCCGTTAAAGAGACCCAGTACTTC
TRBJ1-2 TRBV3-1/TRBV3-2 - once CASSQTTPNYGYTF TGTGCCAGCAGCCAAACCACACCTAACTATGGCTACACCTTC
TRBJ1-4 TRBV18 TRBD1 - CASSPPTTGSEKLFF TGTGCCAGCTCACCACCGACGACAGGGAGCGAAAAACTGTTTTTT
TRBJ1-4 TRBV28 - once CASSQSTGLRNEKLFF TGTGCCAGCAGTCAATCAACAGGGTTGAGAAATGAAAAACTGTTTTTT
TRBJ1-1 TRBV18 - - CASSPLGINQGGEAFF TGTGCCAGCTCACCACTGGGCATAAACCAAGGGGGTGAAGCTTTCTTT
TRBJ1-1 TRBV5-4 - - CASSLVEEAGTEAFF TGTGCCAGCAGCTTGGTTGAGGAGGCGGGCACTGAAGCTTTCTTT
TRBJ2-1 TRBV6-5 - once CASTLGLPPGEQFF TGTGCCAGCACTCTCGGACTTCCGCCTGGCGAGCAGTTCTTC
TRBJ1-4 TRBV5-1 TRBD1 few CASSQTGTNEKLFF TGCGCCAGCAGCCAGACAGGGACCAATGAAAAACTGTTTTTT
TRBJ1-2 TRBV9 TRBD1 - CASSPGQPNYGYTF TGTGCCAGCAGCCCGGGACAGCCCAACTATGGCTACACCTTC
TRBJ2-3 TRBV30 TRBD2 - CAWSVLKAGAADTQYF TGTGCCTGGAGTGTACTCAAAGCGGGGGCGGCAGATACGCAGTATTTT
TRBJ2-1 TRBV7-8 - - CARGTWTDDYNEQFF TGTGCCAGGGGAACCTGGACAGATGATTACAATGAGCAGTTCTTC
TRBJ2-1 TRBV7-8 - - CASSLSPGTTYNEQFF TGTGCCAGCAGCTTGTCCCCCGGGACAACGTACAATGAGCAGTTCTTC
TRBJ2-1 TRBV6-5 - - CASSYSKLFSHEQFF TGTGCCAGCAGTTACTCGAAACTCTTTTCACATGAGCAGTTCTTC
TRBJ1-3 TRBV11-2 - - CASSLRGSGSDTIYF TGTGCCAGCAGCTTAAGGGGCTCCGGGTCCGACACCATATATTTT
TRBJ2-7 TRBV11-2 TRBD1 - CASSLTGYHEQYF TGTGCCAGCAGCCTGACAGGGTACCACGAGCAGTACTTC
TRBJ2-3 TRBV2 - - CASRGETDTQYF TGTGCCAGCAGGGGAGAAACAGATACGCAGTATTTT
TRBJ1-1 TRBV18 TRBD1 once CASSGTARSREAFF TGTGCCAGTTCCGGGACAGCTAGAAGTCGAGAAGCTTTCTTT
TRBJ1-1 TRBV27 - - CASSFSTLMNTEAFF TGTGCCAGCAGTTTTTCGACATTAATGAACACTGAAGCTTTCTTT
TRBJ2-3 TRBV10-1 - - CASSAGYGDTQYF TGCGCCAGCAGCGCGGGGTACGGGGATACGCAGTATTTT
TRBJ1-5 TRBV15 - - CATGRGNQPQHF TGTGCCACCGGGCGGGGGAATCAGCCCCAGCATTTT
TRBJ1-2 TRBV30 - - CAWSPPWQGDGYTF TGTGCCTGGAGTCCACCGTGGCAGGGTGATGGCTACACCTTC
TRBJ1-2 TRBV11-2 TRBD1 - CASSLGTGDVRGYTF TGTGCCAGCAGCTTAGGGACAGGGGACGTTCGTGGCTACACCTTC
TRBJ1-2 TRBV19 TRBD1 - CASSNNTRGHGYTF TGTGCCAGTAGTAATAACACCAGGGGGCATGGCTACACCTTC
TRBJ1-6 TRBV16 - - CASSQSSDSPLHF TGTGCCAGCAGCCAATCCTCGGATTCACCCCTCCACTTT
TRBJ1-3 TRBV30 TRBD1 - CALQGEIGNTIYF TGTGCCTTACAGGGGGAAATTGGAAACACCATATATTTT
TRBJ2-1 TRBV11-3 - - CASSLGGGGRDEQFF TGTGCCAGCAGCTTAGGAGGCGGGGGCCGGGATGAGCAGTTCTTC
TRBJ1-2 TRBV29-1 TRBD1 - CSARDRTSYGYTF TGCAGCGCAAGGGACAGGACATCCTATGGCTACACCTTC